The clone carrying this T cell receptor beta chain was detected only a few times. Antigen: not known. The sample originates from a study of T-cell memory formation after mild COVID-19. Points from the study as a whole: Mostly located in CM and EM were contracting CD4+ clones, with contracting CD8+ clones located in EMRA. A subset of responding clones appeared in pre-infection memory, suggesting cross-reactive memory joined. From day 15 to 85, contracting clones were balanced between CD4 and CD8, whereas later expanders leaned toward CD4+.

This CDR3 contains 15 residues. Looked up from germline, CDR1 is SGHAT and CDR2 is FQNNGV. V was pared by 3 bases and J by 9 bases, with 18 bases between. Using its own MiXCR run on the 5' RACE reads, TCRdb lists one record per CDR3 protein. The table shows roughly 550,000 distinct CDR3 sequences, with around 21% occurring only once. This sequence was found in an adult woman who had mild COVID-19 (a few samples of this study predate the infection). Cell type and time point are not known. The V call is TRBV11-2, the J call TRBJ2-1; tentatively, D is TRBD1 (7 bases). Sequencing was performed on PBMCs or a T cell subset sorted from them (not recorded which). In DNA form, the CDR3 reads TGTGCCAGCAGCTTCGCGGGGACAGCGCTGAGTGAGCAGTTCTTC. Translated: CASSFAGTALSEQFF.